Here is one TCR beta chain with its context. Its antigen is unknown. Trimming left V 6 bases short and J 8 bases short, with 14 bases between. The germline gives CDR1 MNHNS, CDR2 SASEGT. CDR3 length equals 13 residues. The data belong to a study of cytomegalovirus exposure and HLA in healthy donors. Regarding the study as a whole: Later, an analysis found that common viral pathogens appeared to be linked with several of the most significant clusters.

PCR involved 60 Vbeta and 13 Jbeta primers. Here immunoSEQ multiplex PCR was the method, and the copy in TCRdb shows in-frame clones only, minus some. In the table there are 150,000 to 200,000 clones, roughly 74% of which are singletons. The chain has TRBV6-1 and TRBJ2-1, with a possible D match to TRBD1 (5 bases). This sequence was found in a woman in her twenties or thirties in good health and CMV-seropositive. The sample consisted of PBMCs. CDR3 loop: CASRVPGWDEQFF. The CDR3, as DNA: TGTGCCAGCAGGGTTCCAGGGTGGGATGAGCAGTTCTTC.